Below are 15 T cell receptor beta chains sequenced from a single sample in a study of blood T cell repertoires in COVID-19. Profiling relied on immunoSEQ multiplex PCR, and the TCRdb table lists in-frame clones only, not all of them. The table records 40,000 to 50,000 clones, around 85% of them present only once. The sequenced sample consisted of peripheral blood. The origin of the receptors is a human donor in a cohort sampled during active COVID-19. The donor label of this sample is uncertain.

The V gene is TRBV6-6, the J gene TRBJ1-6, with TRBD1 identical over 7 bases. Trimming cost V 1 base and J 7 bases; bases outside gene matches: 4. The CDR3 is made up of 15 amino acids. Germline lookup yields CDR1 MNHNY and CDR2 SVGAGI (reference sequence). CDR3 residues: CASSYFGQDNSPLHF. DNA of the CDR3: TGTGCCAGCAGTTACTTCGGACAGGACAATTCACCCCTCCACTTT.

The rearrangement uses TRBV6-6 and TRBJ1-1, with D unresolved. The CDR3 is 12 amino acids. CDR1 is MNHNY, CDR2 SVGAGI, per germline (reference sequence). The V gene lost 2 bases and the J gene lost 5 bases, with 6 bases spanning the gap. In nucleotides, the CDR3 is TGTGCCAGCAGTTACGAGGAGACTGAAGCTTTCTTT. Its protein is CASSYEETEAFF.

The V and J genes are TRBV6-2 or TRBV6-3 and TRBJ2-5, with 15 bases identical to TRBD2. The ends lost 2 bases at V and 14 bases at J; junction bases unmatched: 6. Germline assignment: CDR1 MNHEY and CDR2 SVGEGT. This CDR3 region has 14 residues. The CDR3 sequence is CASSYVGLAGGFYF. CDR3 DNA sequence: TGTGCCAGCAGTTACGTTGGACTAGCGGGGGGGTTCTACTTC.

This clone appeared a single time. The chain combines TRBV11-3 with TRBJ2-5; D gene ambiguous. The CDR3 totals 12 residues. Between the trimmed V and J ends, which lost 3 bases and 3 bases, there was a span of 5 bases. CDR1 is SGHNT, CDR2 YENEEA, per germline. CDR3 DNA sequence: TGTGCCAGCAGCTTCGGTGAAGAGACCCAGTACTTC. Amino acids: CASSFGEETQYF.

V usage is TRBV7-2 and J usage is TRBJ2-7, with 8 nucleotides matching TRBD2. The trim removed 5 bases at V and 2 bases at J, leaving 8 bases unmatched. Per the germline V gene, CDR1 is SGHTA and CDR2 is FQGNSA. The CDR3 extends over 15 amino acids. CDR3 DNA sequence: TGTGCCAGCAGCCCTGTGACTAGCGCCACCTACGAGCAGTACTTC. Translated: CASSPVTSATYEQYF.

The J gene is TRBJ2-1, the V gene TRBV28; no definite D call. V was pared by 3 bases and J by 7 bases, with 19 bases between. This CDR3 contains 16 residues. Germline CDR1 reads MDHEN; CDR2 reads SYDVKM. CDR3 sequence (DNA): TGTGCCAGCAGTTTCCCGATACGACTCCCCGGAAATGAGCAGTTCTTC. This translates into CASSFPIRLPGNEQFF. Full variable domain (rest looked up from reference TRBV28 and TRBJ2-1): DVKVTQSSRYLVKRTGEKVFLECVQDMDHENMFWYRQDPGLGLRLIYFSYDVKMKEKGDIPEGYSVSREKKERFSLILESASTNQTSMYLCASSFPIRLPGNEQFFGPGTRLTVL.

The J gene is TRBJ2-3, the V gene TRBV5-4; D unclear. Deletions cut 0 bases from V and 0 bases from J, with 11 bases between. The CDR3 runs 16 residues. CDR1 SGHNT and CDR2 YYREEE come from the germline V gene (reference sequence). CDR3 in amino acids: CASSLAVEPSTDTQYF. The DNA for the CDR3 is TGTGCCAGCAGCTTGGCCGTGGAGCCTAGCACAGATACGCAGTATTTT.

For this clone: The sample has other DNA sequences that encode this CDR3 too. The rearrangement uses TRBV5-1 and TRBJ2-7, with 7 nucleotides matching TRBD1. Germline V gene sequence: CDR1 SGHRS, CDR2 YFSETQ. The CDR3 has 13 residues. The J segment lost 4 bases and the V segment lost 4 bases, leaving 5 bases of the junction unmatched. CDR3 nucleotide sequence: TGCGCCAGCAGCCCAGGGACAGTATACGAGCAGTACTTC. Protein product: CASSPGTVYEQYF.

The chain couples TRBV7-8 to TRBJ1-3; D is ambiguous. The CDR3 runs to 14 residues. Germline V gene data show CDR1 as SGHVS and CDR2 as FQNEAQ. Trimming removed 5 bases from V and 2 bases from J, with 10 bases in between. The CDR3 DNA follows: TGTGCCAGCAGCGTGACTGTAACTGGAAACACCATATATTTT. Its translation: CASSVTVTGNTIYF.

The chain has TRBV19 and TRBJ2-2; tentative D call: TRBD1 (7 bases). Per germline, CDR1 LNHDA and CDR2 SQIVND (reference sequence). The V end was cut by 0 bases, the J end by 4 bases, with 15 bases between. This CDR3 is 17 amino acids long. The CDR3 sequence: CASSIEGRGELTGELFF. The CDR3 DNA follows: TGTGCCAGTAGTATAGAGGGCAGGGGGGAACTCACCGGGGAGCTGTTTTTT.

The V and J genes are TRBV19 and TRBJ1-5; D is unclear. CDR1 is LNHDA, CDR2 SQIVND, per germline (reference sequence). The CDR3 has 16 residues. V was trimmed by 6 bases and J by 3 bases, leaving 18 bases between them. The CDR3 loop reads CASSPIGLLSNQPQHF. CDR3 DNA: TGTGCCAGTAGCCCGATCGGACTGTTGTCCAATCAGCCCCAGCATTTT.

The chain employs TRBV2 and TRBJ1-3; 9 bases agree with TRBD1. With 3 bases clipped from V and 0 bases from J, the junction kept 3 bases outside the gene matches. In germline, CDR1 is SNHLY, CDR2 FYNNEI. The CDR3 extends over 16 amino acids. CDR3 sequence reads: CASSEGTGNSGNTIYF. The CDR3 DNA is TGTGCCAGCAGTGAGGGGACAGGGAACTCTGGAAACACCATATATTTT. The complete variable domain, with remaining parts taken from reference TRBV2 and TRBJ1-3, reads EPEVTQTPSHQVTQMGQEVILRCVPISNHLYFYWYRQILGQKVEFLVSFYNNEISEKSEIFDDQFSVERPDGSNFTLKIRSTKLEDSAMYFCASSEGTGNSGNTIYFGEGSWLTVV.

The rearrangement uses TRBV2 and TRBJ2-5, with 10 positions matching TRBD1. With the DNA end fitting TRBJ2-7 better, the J assignment may be wrong. CDR1 SNHLY and CDR2 FYNNEI come from the germline V gene. The CDR3 loop spans 14 amino acids. Written as DNA, the CDR3 is TGTGCCAGCAGTGAAAGGGGACAGGGGCGCGAGCAGTACTTC. Translation: CASSERGQGREQYF.

The chain recombines TRBV5-5 with TRBJ1-5; D unclear. Between the trimmed V and J ends, which lost 4 bases and 4 bases, there was a span of 9 bases. CDR1 is SGHKS and CDR2 is YYEKEE in the germline V gene (reference sequence). The CDR3 covers 13 residues. The CDR3 loop reads CASSPVRNQPQHF. The CDR3 DNA sequence: TGTGCCAGCAGCCCTGTGAGAAATCAGCCCCAGCATTTT.

This chain joins TRBV7-3 and TRBJ2-1, with 7 bases that match TRBD1. Germline CDR1 and CDR2: SGHTA and FQGTGA. The CDR3 sequence is 13 residues long. The ends lost 5 bases at V and 9 bases at J; junction bases unmatched: 7. Written as DNA, the CDR3 is TGTGCCAGCAGCGTTGGGACAGCCAGTGAGCAGTTCTTC. Translated, it gives CASSVGTASEQFF.